This T cell receptor beta chain derives from a study of T cell responses to AZD1222 COVID-19 vaccine. A note on this clone: The antigen is undetermined.

Profiled with immunoSEQ multiplex PCR; TCRdb holds only in-frame clones, not every one. The table records tens of thousands of clones, about 93% of them present only once. Study observations and caveats: Donors were mostly white British, more females; clonal diversity possibly underestimated.

The CDR3 consists of 18 residues. The V segment lost 0 bases and the J segment 10 bases; nucleotides outside the gene matches: 13. CDR1 and CDR2 (germline): MNHEY, SMNVEV (reference sequence). This material consisted of peripheral blood, taken 28 days after the second AZD1222 dose. V is TRBV27 and J is TRBJ1-6; 9 bases line up with TRBD1. This receptor was taken from an adult who received the AZD1222 COVID-19 vaccine. Here the CDR3 reads CASSLSPNRGRWESPLHF. DNA for the CDR3: TGTGCCAGCAGTTTATCCCCCAACAGGGGGCGGTGGGAATCACCCCTCCACTTT.